This entry lists 9 T cell receptor beta chains sequenced from one sample in a study of monozygotic twins with inflammatory bowel disease. TCRdb derives one entry per CDR3 protein from the 5' RACE reads, leaving out DNA. This listing includes more than 100,000 distinct CDR3 sequences. The sequencing sample was made of blood. The receptors stem from a human donor with ulcerative colitis or Crohn's disease, or a healthy co-twin of an affected twin (not recorded which).

The chain has TRBV2 and TRBJ2-7; there is no DNA to check the TCRdb D call of TRBD2. CDR1 and CDR2 (germline): SNHLY, FYNNEI. The CDR3 spans 14 residues. The CDR3 sequence: CASSLTSGEYEQYF.

The rearrangement uses TRBV20-1 and TRBJ1-5; absent DNA, TCRdb's TRBD1 call cannot be checked. The germline V gene has CDR1 DFQATT and CDR2 SNEGSKA (reference sequence). The CDR3 is 15 residues long. Here the CDR3 reads CSARVLQGSNQPQHF.

The V gene is TRBV7-6, the J gene TRBJ2-7; TCRdb returns TRBD1, unconfirmable since there is no DNA. Per germline, CDR1 SGHVS and CDR2 FNYEAQ. CDR3 length: 15 residues. CDR3 loop: CASTVSGGVNYEQYF.

The rearrangement uses TRBV10-3 and TRBJ2-5. CDR1 and CDR2 from the germline V gene are ENHRY and SYGVKD. This CDR3 is 13 amino acids long. This CDR3 reads CAISVRNQETQYF.

V usage is TRBV4-3 and J usage is TRBJ2-5; the TCRdb call, TRBD1, lacks DNA for checking. The CDR3 sequence is 15 residues long. The germline gives CDR1 LGHNA, CDR2 YSLEER. CDR3 residues: CASSRAGADGETQYF.

This chain connects TRBV12-3 or TRBV12-4 to TRBJ2-1; without DNA, the TCRdb call of TRBD2 cannot be checked. This CDR3 comprises 15 residues. This CDR3 reads CASSFSLAGGSEQFF.

The rearrangement uses TRBV20-1 and TRBJ1-5. CDR3 length: 15 residues. The V gene's germline CDR1 is DFQATT and CDR2 SNEGSKA (reference sequence). CDR3 loop: CSARAGGGSNQPQHF.

The chain couples TRBV18 to TRBJ2-5; as DNA is missing, the TRBD1 call by TCRdb cannot be tested. The CDR3 has 14 amino acids. CDR1 KGHSH and CDR2 LQKENI come from the germline V gene. Here the CDR3 reads CASSPIQGQETQYF.

The chain is built from TRBV27 and TRBJ1-2; with no DNA, the TCRdb D assignment of TRBD1 cannot be verified. This CDR3 has 16 amino acids. In germline, CDR1 is MNHEY, CDR2 SMNVEV (reference sequence). CDR3 protein: CASSFFQGAGNYGYTF.